This T cell receptor (beta chain) was obtained from a study of T cells in Graves' hyperthyroidism and ophthalmopathy. TCR beta CDR3 regions were amplified from RNA. In the first-round RT-PCR of the TCR CDR3, the HTBI primer set was used. TCRdb called the multiplex PCR reads again in MiXCR, with one record for every CDR3 protein. The sample has approximately 700,000 distinct CDR3 sequences; roughly 15% are singletons. The V gene end was trimmed by 9 bases and the J gene end by 3 bases; junction bases not matched to a gene: 5. CDR3 length equals 13 residues. This clonotype was picked up a small number of times.

The sequence was obtained from a man aged 18-30 years with Graves' hyperthyroidism. What was sequenced was blood. V is TRBV12-3 or TRBV12-4 and J is TRBJ2-7; 10 bases align to TRBD1. This CDR3 reads CASRTGGFYEQYF. The DNA for the CDR3 is TGTGCCAGTCGGACAGGGGGGTTCTACGAGCAGTACTTC.